Each of the 21 T cell receptor beta chains below was sequenced from the same sample in a study of blood T cell repertoires in COVID-19. Profiled with immunoSEQ multiplex PCR; TCRdb holds only in-frame clones, not every one. The repertoire holds approximately 27,000 clones, with 80% to 90% as singletons. The specimen sequenced was peripheral blood. All receptors derive from a woman between 45 and 65 years old with active COVID-19.

V is TRBV11-2 and J is TRBJ2-5; 7 positions match TRBD1. The germline gives CDR1 SGHAT, CDR2 FQNNGV. The CDR3 has 14 residues. The V segment lost 5 bases and the J segment 4 bases; nucleotides outside the gene matches: 7. CDR3 DNA: TGTGCCAGCAGCCGCGACAGGGTGGGAGAGACCCAGTACTTC. This codes for CASSRDRVGETQYF. Full variable domain (rest looked up from reference TRBV11-2 and TRBJ2-5): EAGVAQSPRYKIIEKRQSVAFWCNPISGHATLYWYQQILGQGPKLLIQFQNNGVVDDSQLPKDRFSAERLKGVDSTLKIQPAKLEDSAVYLCASSRDRVGETQYFGPGTRLLVL.

Only a few counts were recorded for this clone. The J gene is TRBJ1-1, the V gene TRBV19, with D maybe TRBD1 (6 bases). CDR3 size: 14 residues. Germline V lookup: CDR1 LNHDA, CDR2 SQIVND (reference sequence). V lost 4 bases to trimming and J lost 8 bases, with 17 bases between them. The CDR3 is CASSRLRDTLEAFF. CDR3 nucleotide sequence: TGTGCCAGTAGTAGGCTCCGGGACACACTAGAAGCTTTCTTT.

CDR3 region: CASSPGGTQYF. CDR3 bases: TGTGCCAGCAGTCCCGGCGGTACGCAGTATTTT. The chain uses TRBV12-3 or TRBV12-4 and TRBJ2-3; no firm D call. CDR3 length: 11 amino acids. The V and J ends lost 5 bases and 8 bases respectively, with 8 bases between them.

The chain has TRBV5-1 and TRBJ1-6, with TRBD1 matching over 7 bases. Germline V gene lookup returns CDR1 SGHRS and CDR2 YFSETQ. J was trimmed by 8 bases and V by 4 bases; bases with no gene match: 15. The CDR3 contains 17 residues. The CDR3 DNA reads as TGCGCCAGCAGCCTCAACCCGCTGACAGGGCGGGATTCACCCCTCCACTTT. Protein product: CASSLNPLTGRDSPLHF. Looking up the rest from reference TRBV5-1 and TRBJ1-6 gives the full variable domain: KAGVTQTPRYLIKTRGQQVTLSCSPISGHRSVSWYQQTPGQGLQFLFEYFSETQRNKGNFPGRFSGRQFSNSRSEMNVSTLELGDSALYLCASSLNPLTGRDSPLHFGNGTRLTVT.

This chain joins TRBV27 and TRBJ2-5; 8 bases match TRBD2. V was clipped by 6 bases and J by 7 bases; unmatched bases: 13. Germline values: CDR1 MNHEY, CDR2 SMNVEV (reference sequence). This CDR3 has 15 amino acids. In DNA form, the CDR3 reads TGTGCCAGCAGCGCTCTTGCGGGAGGCTCGGGGACCCAGTACTTC. This sequence encodes CASSALAGGSGTQYF.

CDR3 bases: TGTGCCAGCAGCCCTGCTAGCTACGAGCAGTACTTC. It yields the protein CASSPASYEQYF. The chain links TRBV7-2 to TRBJ2-7; no firm D call. The CDR3 is made up of 12 amino acids. Germline CDR1 and CDR2: SGHTA and FQGNSA. Trimming removed 5 bases from V and 3 bases from J, with 8 bases in between.

This chain connects TRBV28 to TRBJ2-7, with 7 bases lining up with TRBD2. V dropped 10 bases and J dropped 0; count of bases not matched to a gene: 6. Germline V lookup: CDR1 MDHEN, CDR2 SYDVKM. This CDR3 is 13 amino acids long. The CDR3 DNA is TGTGCCACCGTGCGGGGGAGCTCCTACGAGCAGTACTTC. Protein sequence: CATVRGSSYEQYF.

CDR3 in DNA: TGCGCCAGCAGCCCTCAGGGGGCTGGTCAGCCCCAGCATTTT. It yields the protein CASSPQGAGQPQHF. This chain links TRBV5-1 with TRBJ1-5, with 8 bases fitting TRBD1. Germline V gives CDR1 SGHRS, CDR2 YFSETQ. With 4 bases clipped from V and 6 bases from J, the junction kept 6 bases outside the gene matches. The CDR3 extends over 14 amino acids.

The chain employs TRBV28 and TRBJ2-2, with D hard to call. CDR3 length: 14 residues. Germline V lookup: CDR1 MDHEN, CDR2 SYDVKM. Trimming removed 6 bases at V and 7 bases at J, with 15 bases between. This CDR3 is CASSLIEINGELFF. The CDR3 DNA reads as TGTGCCAGCAGCCTTATAGAAATTAACGGGGAGCTGTTTTTT.

The chain combines TRBV28 with TRBJ2-1; D perhaps matches TRBD2 (6 bases). Germline V gene sequence: CDR1 MDHEN, CDR2 SYDVKM. The CDR3 contains 14 residues. V lost 8 bases and J 3 bases, leaving 14 bases between the germline ends. CDR3 nucleotides: TGTGCCAGCTTCTCGGGACTCCGCTACAATGAGCAGTTCTTC. As protein: CASFSGLRYNEQFF.

V gene TRBV29-1 combines with J gene TRBJ2-3; 9 bases fit TRBD1. Germline V gene lookup returns CDR1 SQVTM and CDR2 ANQGSEA. V was pared by 7 bases and J by 0 bases, with 5 bases of the junction left unmatched. The CDR3 has 14 residues. CDR3 in amino acids: CSGVGQGSTDTQYF. CDR3 sequence (DNA): TGCAGCGGGGTGGGACAGGGTAGCACAGATACGCAGTATTTT.

This clone was seen only once. The V and J genes are TRBV11-3 and TRBJ2-3; TRBD2 matches at 14 bases. Germline CDR1 SGHNT, CDR2 YENEEA. V trimming: 5 bases; J trimming: 3 bases; junction bases outside the gene matches: 4. The CDR3 consists of 16 residues. The CDR3 region is CASSGGLAGGTDTQYF. CDR3 in DNA: TGTGCCAGCAGCGGCGGACTAGCGGGAGGAACAGATACGCAGTATTTT.

V gene TRBV5-6 combines with J gene TRBJ1-5, with 7 bases aligning to TRBD1. The CDR3 runs to 16 residues. CDR1 SGHDT and CDR2 YYEEEE come from the germline V gene. V gave up 5 bases and J gave up 5 bases; unmatched junction bases: 13. In DNA form, the CDR3 reads TGTGCCAGCAGTCTTTCCGGGACAGTAATATATCAGCCCCAGCATTTT. Translation: CASSLSGTVIYQPQHF. The variable domain in full, with the rest retrieved from reference TRBV5-6 and TRBJ1-5, is DAGVTQSPTHLIKTRGQQVTLRCSPKSGHDTVSWYQQALGQGPQFIFQYYEEEERQRGNFPDRFSGHQFPNYSSELNVNALLLGDSALYLCASSLSGTVIYQPQHFGDGTRLSIL.

The gene calls are TRBV4-2 and TRBJ2-2; TRBD2 aligns across 9 bases. The V segment lost 0 bases and the J segment 6 bases; nucleotides outside the gene matches: 8. CDR1 is LGHNA, CDR2 YNFKEQ, per germline. The CDR3 contains 17 residues. This CDR3 is CASSQEGSGSFPGELFF. The DNA of the CDR3 is TGTGCCAGCAGCCAAGAGGGTAGCGGGAGTTTTCCCGGGGAGCTGTTTTTT.

The rearrangement uses TRBV6-5 and TRBJ1-1; 7 bases match TRBD1. In germline, CDR1 is MNHEY, CDR2 SVGAGI. The CDR3 consists of 14 residues. V shed 7 bases and J 6 bases; nucleotides not matched to a gene: 11. The CDR3 bases are TGTGCCAGCAACCGACAGGGACTGCTTTCTGAAGCTTTCTTT. As protein: CASNRQGLLSEAFF.

The chain carries TRBV3-1 (or the pseudogene TRBV3-2) and TRBJ2-7; D is unclear. The germline CDR1 and CDR2 sequences are LGHDT and YNNKEL (reference sequence). With 1 base removed from V and 5 bases from J, the gap between germline ends came to 12 bases. The CDR3 length is 14 residues. Written as DNA, the CDR3 is TGTGCCAGCAGCCAAGCTCACGGGTCCCACGAGCAGTACTTC. This translates into CASSQAHGSHEQYF.

CDR3 coding DNA: TGCGCCAGCAGCTTGGCTGCACTCCCCCAAGAGACCCAGTACTTC. Residues: CASSLAALPQETQYF. This rearrangement joins TRBV5-1 to TRBJ2-5; D unclear. V lost 0 bases to trimming and J lost 1 base, with 10 bases between them. This CDR3 spans 15 amino acids. The germline CDR1 and CDR2 sequences are SGHRS and YFSETQ. The full variable domain, its missing parts supplied by reference TRBV5-1 and TRBJ2-5, is KAGVTQTPRYLIKTRGQQVTLSCSPISGHRSVSWYQQTPGQGLQFLFEYFSETQRNKGNFPGRFSGRQFSNSRSEMNVSTLELGDSALYLCASSLAALPQETQYFGPGTRLLVL.

The J gene is TRBJ2-7, the V gene TRBV5-1; TRBD1 aligns across 9 bases. In germline, CDR1 is SGHRS, CDR2 YFSETQ. This CDR3 is 14 amino acids long. With 4 bases clipped from V and 6 bases from J, the junction kept 8 bases outside the gene matches. The CDR3 DNA reads TGCGCCAGCAGCGAGGGACAGGGAGGACTCGAGCAGTACTTC. It translates to CASSEGQGGLEQYF.

This clone is deemed medium-sized. Distinct nucleotide sequences in the sample also encode this CDR3. The genes are TRBV5-6 and TRBJ2-1, with D possibly being TRBD2 (5 bases). This CDR3 comprises 14 residues. Trimming removed 1 base at V and 6 bases at J, with 11 bases between. In germline, CDR1 is SGHDT, CDR2 YYEEEE. The CDR3 DNA is TGTGCCAGCAGCTTGAGCGGCAGGATCAATGAGCAGTTCTTC. Protein: CASSLSGRINEQFF.

The CDR3 DNA reads TGTGCCAGCAGTTACTTGGCAGATAATGAAAAACTGTTTTTT. This gives the protein CASSYLADNEKLFF. The rearrangement joins TRBV6-6 to TRBJ1-4; unclear D gene. The V end was cut by 1 base, the J end by 4 bases, with 7 bases between. The CDR3 is 14 residues long. Germline V gene sequence: CDR1 MNHNY, CDR2 SVGAGI (reference sequence).

The genes are TRBV28 and TRBJ1-2; 11 bases agree with TRBD1. The germline V gene encodes CDR1 MDHEN and CDR2 SYDVKM. J gave up 8 bases and V 7 bases, and 9 bases lay outside the gene matches. The CDR3 length is 14 residues. The CDR3 DNA reads as TGTGCCAGCAACCTTGGACAGGGGGCGTGGGGCTACACCTTC. Translation gives CASNLGQGAWGYTF.